One sample yielded the 30 T cell receptor beta chains listed below, sequenced in a study of T cell responses to AZD1222 COVID-19 vaccine. The table came from immunoSEQ multiplex PCR; TCRdb's copy has only in-frame clones and leaves some out. In the table there are roughly 81,000 clones, approximately 89% of which are singletons. The input for sequencing was peripheral blood, taken on day 0 of AZD1222 vaccination. These TCRs come from an adult in good health.

The J gene is TRBJ2-5, the V gene TRBV9; tentative D call: TRBD1 (6 bases). Germline values: CDR1 SGDLS, CDR2 YYNGEE. CDR3 length: 15 amino acids. V was cut by 5 bases and J by 2 bases, with 16 bases left in between. This CDR3 reads CASSTQQGNQETQYF. CDR3 bases: TGTGCCAGCAGTACCCAACAGGGAAATCAAGAGACCCAGTACTTC.

The V call is TRBV6-6, the J call TRBJ1-5, with D perhaps matching TRBD1 (5 bases). Germline CDR1 reads MNHNY; CDR2 reads SVGAGI (reference sequence). The CDR3 length is 16 residues. V lost 4 bases and J lost 1, with 14 bases in between. This chain's CDR3 is CASSSIPGLSNQPQHF. The CDR3 DNA reads TGTGCCAGCAGTTCCATCCCGGGACTAAGCAATCAGCCCCAGCATTTT.

This chain connects TRBV5-4 to TRBJ2-7; 7 positions agree with TRBD2. The CDR3 covers 13 residues. Germline V gene sequence: CDR1 SGHNT, CDR2 YYREEE (reference sequence). J lost 2 bases, V lost 4 bases, and 3 bases had no gene match. The CDR3 nucleotides read TGTGCCAGCAGCGGAAGCGGGACCTACGAGCAGTACTTC. Translating gives CASSGSGTYEQYF. Complete variable domain (other parts from reference TRBV5-4 and TRBJ2-7): ETGVTQSPTHLIKTRGQQVTLRCSSQSGHNTVSWYQQALGQGPQFIFQYYREEENGRGNFPPRFSGLQFPNYSSELNVNALELDDSALYLCASSGSGTYEQYFGPGTRLTVT.

CDR3 protein: CASSARDGIYEQYF. For the CDR3, the DNA is TGTGCCAGCAGTGCCCGGGACGGGATCTACGAGCAGTACTTC. The chain combines TRBV27 with TRBJ2-7; D tentatively fits TRBD1 or TRBD2 (5 bases each). Germline V gives CDR1 MNHEY, CDR2 SMNVEV (reference sequence). V was shortened by 5 bases and J by 3 bases, with 14 bases between the two germline ends. The CDR3 sequence is 14 residues long.

The rearrangement uses TRBV6-5 and TRBJ2-7; D may match TRBD1 or TRBD2 (5 bases each). Germline CDR1 MNHEY, CDR2 SVGAGI. This CDR3 is built from 15 residues. Trimming shortened V by 6 bases and J by 2 bases, and 17 bases separated the two germline ends. CDR3 in DNA: TGTGCCAGCAGCGAGGGGATCTCAGCCGCCTACGAGCAGTACTTC. Its translation is CASSEGISAAYEQYF.

The chain carries TRBV6-4 and TRBJ1-6; a weak D match, TRBD1 (5 bases). CDR3 size: 15 residues. Germline V gene sequence: CDR1 MRHNA, CDR2 SNTAGT. V shed 8 bases and J shed 8 bases, with 19 bases lying between them. CDR3 protein: CASRRTHDLYSPLHF. As DNA, the CDR3 is TGTGCCAGCCGAAGGACACACGACCTATATTCACCCCTCCACTTT.

The rearrangement joins TRBV5-6 to TRBJ2-7, with TRBD1 matching 8 bases. Germline trimming cut 3 bases from V and 3 bases from J; bases unmatched to any gene: 5. The CDR3 is 14 amino acids. CDR1 and CDR2 from the germline V gene are SGHDT and YYEEEE. CDR3 sequence: CASSWDRSHYEQYF. The CDR3 nucleotides read TGTGCCAGCAGCTGGGACAGGTCCCACTACGAGCAGTACTTC.

This clone is a singleton in its sample. The V call is TRBV19, the J call TRBJ1-5; D remains ambiguous. This CDR3 comprises 12 residues. Trimming cost V 3 bases and J 7 bases, with 7 bases left between them. Germline V lookup: CDR1 LNHDA, CDR2 SQIVND (reference sequence). DNA for the CDR3: TGTGCCAGTAGTATGCAGGACCAGCCCCAGCATTTT. Translating gives CASSMQDQPQHF. Looking up the rest from reference TRBV19 and TRBJ1-5 gives the full variable domain: DGGITQSPKYLFRKEGQNVTLSCEQNLNHDAMYWYRQDPGQGLRLIYYSQIVNDFQKGDIAEGYSVSREKKESFPLTVTSAQKNPTAFYLCASSMQDQPQHFGDGTRLSIL.

The gene calls are TRBV4-1 and TRBJ1-2, with unresolved D. This CDR3 spans 15 amino acids. Germline CDR1 reads MGHRA; CDR2 reads YSYEKL. V gave up 0 bases and J gave up 8 bases, with 16 bases separating them. As DNA, the CDR3 is TGCGCCAGCAGCCAAGACTCGACATTCCGAGGAGGCTACACCTTC. It specifies CASSQDSTFRGGYTF.

This clone occurred once. J is TRBJ1-1 and V is TRBV2; no definite D call. The germline V gene encodes CDR1 SNHLY and CDR2 FYNNEI. There are 14 residues in the CDR3. Trimming left V 8 bases short and J 5 bases short, with 18 bases between. The CDR3 DNA reads TGTGCCAGCTTGCGGCAGAGTATGGGGACTGAAGCTTTCTTT. Translated, it gives CASLRQSMGTEAFF.

V gene TRBV5-6 combines with J gene TRBJ1-1, with TRBD1 as a possible D gene (6 bases). Germline V gives CDR1 SGHDT, CDR2 YYEEEE. CDR3 length equals 14 residues. Trimming took off 1 base at V and 0 bases at J, with 7 bases between the two ends. CDR3 bases: TGTGCCAGCAGCTTGCGACAGGTGAACACTGAAGCTTTCTTT. Amino acid sequence: CASSLRQVNTEAFF.

The gene calls are TRBV25-1 and TRBJ2-3, with TRBD2 identical over 15 bases. The CDR3 has 16 residues. The V and J ends lost 6 bases and 4 bases, in that order; junction bases with no gene match: 5. Germline values: CDR1 MGHDK, CDR2 SYGVNS. Here the CDR3 reads CASSWTSGRAADTQYF. The CDR3 DNA sequence: TGTGCCAGCAGCTGGACTAGCGGGAGGGCCGCAGATACGCAGTATTTT. The complete variable domain, with remaining parts taken from reference TRBV25-1 and TRBJ2-3, reads EADIYQTPRYLVIGTGKKITLECSQTMGHDKMYWYQQDPGMELHLIHYSYGVNSTEKGDLSSESTVSRIRTEHFPLTLESARPSHTSQYLCASSWTSGRAADTQYFGPGTRLTVL.

The chain uses TRBV5-6 and TRBJ2-2; D is unclear. Germline-derived CDR1 and CDR2 are SGHDT and YYEEEE. The V and J ends lost 4 bases and 3 bases respectively, with 7 bases between them. The CDR3 extends over 13 amino acids. The CDR3 DNA sequence: TGTGCCAGCAGCCATCCCCACACCGGGGAGCTGTTTTTT. Protein: CASSHPHTGELFF. The entire variable domain, with the rest obtained from reference TRBV5-6 and TRBJ2-2, is as follows: DAGVTQSPTHLIKTRGQQVTLRCSPKSGHDTVSWYQQALGQGPQFIFQYYEEEERQRGNFPDRFSGHQFPNYSSELNVNALLLGDSALYLCASSHPHTGELFFGEGSRLTVL.

The chain couples TRBV7-2 to TRBJ1-1, with unresolved D. V was trimmed by 5 bases and J by 1 base, leaving 8 bases between them. Looked up from germline, CDR1 is SGHTA and CDR2 is FQGNSA. This CDR3 spans 13 amino acids. The CDR3 sequence is CASSPAWNTEAFF. The CDR3 DNA reads TGTGCCAGCAGCCCCGCTTGGAACACTGAAGCTTTCTTT.

The CDR3 DNA sequence: TGCGCCAGCAGCCAAGAGGGACAGGGCGGGGATGGCTACACCTTC. Protein product: CASSQEGQGGDGYTF. This sequence joins TRBV4-1 and TRBJ1-2, with TRBD1 matching over 9 bases. The germline gives CDR1 MGHRA, CDR2 YSYEKL. This CDR3 comprises 15 residues. Losses at the gene ends were 0 bases for V and 6 bases for J; bases not matched to a gene: 5.

V is TRBV5-1 and J is TRBJ2-7, with D possibly matching TRBD1 (5 bases). With 4 bases removed from V and 3 bases from J, the gap between germline ends came to 17 bases. CDR1 is SGHRS, CDR2 YFSETQ, per germline. This CDR3 is 15 amino acids long. In DNA form, the CDR3 reads TGCGCCAGCAGCAAAACCGCCCTCAGGGACTACGAGCAGTACTTC. This gives the protein CASSKTALRDYEQYF.

This chain uses TRBV9 with TRBJ2-1; D is perhaps TRBD2 (7 bases). V was clipped by 0 bases and J by 2 bases, with 9 bases between them. Germline V gene data show CDR1 as SGDLS and CDR2 as YYNGEE. The CDR3 consists of 15 residues. The CDR3 DNA reads TGTGCCAGCAGCGTAGTAGGGGGGGCCTACAATGAGCAGTTCTTC. Its protein is CASSVVGGAYNEQFF.

J is TRBJ2-7 and V is TRBV2, with 8 positions matching TRBD2. CDR3 length: 14 amino acids. After removal of 4 bases from V and 4 bases from J, the junction contained 6 bases not matched to a gene. Germline CDR1 and CDR2: SNHLY and FYNNEI. The CDR3 nucleotides are TGTGCCAGCAGTGCCGGGACTAGAGCTTACGAGCAGTACTTC. Protein product: CASSAGTRAYEQYF.

The CDR3 region is CASRFNRDSHYEQYF. CDR3 nucleotides: TGCGCCAGCAGATTTAACCGGGACAGCCACTACGAGCAGTACTTC. This chain links TRBV5-1 with TRBJ2-7; 7 bases agree with TRBD1. The germline gives CDR1 SGHRS, CDR2 YFSETQ. This CDR3 has 15 residues. V was pared by 5 bases and J by 3 bases, with 11 bases of the junction left unmatched.

The V gene is TRBV9, the J gene TRBJ2-1; possible D gene TRBD1, 6 bases. The germline V gene has CDR1 SGDLS and CDR2 YYNGEE. Trimming shortened V by 3 bases and J by 3 bases, and 13 bases separated the two germline ends. The CDR3 length is 15 residues. The CDR3: CASSDGQPLYNEQFF. For the CDR3, the DNA is TGTGCCAGCAGCGATGGACAGCCCCTCTACAATGAGCAGTTCTTC.

The chain carries TRBV4-2 and TRBJ2-5; TRBD1 or TRBD2 may be the D gene (6 bases each). V gave up 1 base and J gave up 6 bases, with 18 bases separating them. The CDR3 runs to 16 residues. Per the germline V gene, CDR1 is LGHNA and CDR2 is YNFKEQ. The CDR3 nucleotides are TGTGCCAGCAGCCAAGGGAGGGGGGAGTTCATTAAGACCCAGTACTTC. The encoded protein is CASSQGRGEFIKTQYF.

V usage is TRBV7-2 and J usage is TRBJ1-5; 9 bases align to TRBD1. V trimming: 5 bases; J trimming: 1 base; junction bases outside the gene matches: 6. CDR1 is SGHTA and CDR2 is FQGNSA in the germline V gene. The CDR3 is 16 amino acids. The CDR3 sequence is CASSTRTGVSNQPQHF. CDR3 in DNA: TGTGCCAGCAGCACCCGGACAGGGGTGAGCAATCAGCCCCAGCATTTT.

V is TRBV14 and J is TRBJ2-3; the D is unclear. The ends were cut back, 1 base at V and 5 bases at J, with 10 bases in the middle. CDR1 and CDR2 from the germline V gene are SGHDN and FVKESK. This CDR3 comprises 14 residues. The CDR3 region has the DNA TGTGCCAGCAGCCAAGCATTTCGTCGAGATACGCAGTATTTT. Amino acids: CASSQAFRRDTQYF.

The chain joins TRBV7-8 to TRBJ2-3; D gene uncertain. Deletions cut 0 bases from V and 5 bases from J, with 18 bases between. CDR1 is SGHVS and CDR2 is FQNEAQ in the germline V gene. CDR3 length: 17 residues. The CDR3 loop is CASSLAPFAPGGDTQYF. The CDR3 bases are TGTGCCAGCAGCTTAGCCCCCTTTGCACCAGGCGGAGATACGCAGTATTTT. The entire variable domain, with the rest obtained from reference TRBV7-8 and TRBJ2-3, is as follows: GAGVSQSPRYKVAKRGQDVALRCDPISGHVSLFWYQQALGQGPEFLTYFQNEAQLDKSGLPSDRFFAERPEGSVSTLKIQRTQQEDSAVYLCASSLAPFAPGGDTQYFGPGTRLTVL.

The chain uses TRBV28 and TRBJ1-6; unclear D gene. Trimming pared 7 bases from V and 9 bases from J, leaving 13 bases between. The CDR3 is 13 residues long. Germline V gene sequence: CDR1 MDHEN, CDR2 SYDVKM. The CDR3 protein is CASTSRTASPLHF. The CDR3 DNA sequence: TGTGCCAGCACCTCAAGAACCGCTTCACCCCTCCACTTT.

This clone was observed a handful of times. The V call is TRBV5-1, the J call TRBJ2-7, with D possibly matching TRBD1 (5 bases). Trimming stripped 2 bases from V and 4 bases from J, with 13 bases between. There are 14 residues in the CDR3. Germline CDR1 is SGHRS and CDR2 is YFSETQ. This CDR3 is CASSFGPQGYEQYF. The CDR3 DNA is TGCGCCAGCAGCTTTGGGCCCCAGGGTTACGAGCAGTACTTC.

The chain has TRBV5-1 and TRBJ2-1; TRBD2 matches at 7 bases. V dropped 3 bases and J dropped 7; count of bases not matched to a gene: 13. This CDR3 region has 16 residues. Germline assignment: CDR1 SGHRS and CDR2 YFSETQ. CDR3 DNA sequence: TGCGCCAGCAGCTCCACCACTAGCGTTTCCAGGAATGAGCAGTTCTTC. Translating it yields CASSSTTSVSRNEQFF.

This sequence joins TRBV6-5 and TRBJ1-5; possible D gene TRBD1, 5 bases. Trimming took 0 bases from V and 7 from J, leaving 16 bases between them. The CDR3 is 16 amino acids. Looked up from germline, CDR1 is MNHEY and CDR2 is SVGAGI. The CDR3 nucleotides read TGTGCCAGCAGTTACTCGGGGGGTCCCCCCGGCCAGCCCCAGCATTTT. This gives the protein CASSYSGGPPGQPQHF.

The chain combines TRBV5-4 with TRBJ2-5; D remains unclear. CDR3 size: 16 residues. With 0 bases removed from V and 5 bases from J, the gap between germline ends came to 17 bases. Germline V gene sequence: CDR1 SGHNT, CDR2 YYREEE (reference sequence). The CDR3 sequence: CASSLGVERWSETQYF. The CDR3 bases are TGTGCCAGCAGCTTGGGGGTTGAGAGATGGTCGGAGACCCAGTACTTC.

V is TRBV20-1 and J is TRBJ2-5, with 11 bases aligning to TRBD1. V gave up 3 bases and J gave up 7 bases; unmatched junction bases: 7. CDR1 and CDR2 from the germline V gene are DFQATT and SNEGSKA (reference sequence). The CDR3 length is 14 residues. The CDR3 region is CSASYRDRGLTQYF. The CDR3, as DNA: TGCAGTGCTAGTTATCGGGACAGGGGGTTGACCCAGTACTTC.